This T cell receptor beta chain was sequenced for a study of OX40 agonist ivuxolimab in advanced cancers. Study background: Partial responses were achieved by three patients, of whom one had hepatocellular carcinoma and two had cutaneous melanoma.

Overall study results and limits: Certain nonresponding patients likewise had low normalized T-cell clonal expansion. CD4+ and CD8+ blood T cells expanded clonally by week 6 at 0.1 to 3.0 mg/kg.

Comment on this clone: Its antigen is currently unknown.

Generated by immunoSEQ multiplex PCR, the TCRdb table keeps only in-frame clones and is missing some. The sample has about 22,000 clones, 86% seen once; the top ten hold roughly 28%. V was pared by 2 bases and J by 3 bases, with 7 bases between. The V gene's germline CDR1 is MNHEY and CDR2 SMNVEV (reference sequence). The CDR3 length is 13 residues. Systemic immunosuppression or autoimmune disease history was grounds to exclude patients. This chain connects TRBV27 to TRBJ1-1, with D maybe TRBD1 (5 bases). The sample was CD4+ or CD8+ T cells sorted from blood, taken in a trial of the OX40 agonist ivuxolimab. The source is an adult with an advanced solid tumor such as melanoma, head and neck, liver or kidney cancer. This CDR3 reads CASSLRGYTEAFF. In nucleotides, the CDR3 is TGTGCCAGCAGTTTACGGGGGTACACTGAAGCTTTCTTT.